This T cell receptor (beta chain) was retrieved from a study of T cells in Graves' hyperthyroidism and ophthalmopathy (dated by TCRdb to about 2019). Some background on the complete study: Peripheral blood was collected at initial diagnosis, before any treatment. To identify TCR V-J signatures that set the groups apart, the researchers used a discovery cohort of 95 to 100 patients, made up of fewer than 50 with Graves' ophthalmopathy and 55 to 65 with stable Graves' hyperthyroidism. Prospective prediction of ophthalmopathy was tested in an independent validation cohort consisting of some 19 hyperthyroidism patients and 15 or so patients who later progressed to ophthalmopathy. For training and testing, the 100 or so patients in the discovery cohort were randomly divided in a 7:3 ratio. Thyroid tissue and blood T-cell repertoires from six Graves' hyperthyroidism patients were also compared in the study. After sampling, hyperthyroidism patients received methimazole starting at 30 mg daily, and ophthalmopathy patients received high-dose intravenous methylprednisolone. According to the paper, TCR Vbeta CDR3 sequencing was carried out on about 140 peripheral blood samples, which came from 40 to 45 ophthalmopathy, 75 or so hyperthyroidism and roughly 17 progressor patients.

In the ophthalmopathy patients, disease was moderately to severely active, with a Clinical Activity Score of 3 or more, a NOSPECS grade of 4 or more, and a duration of less than 3 months. Patients with uncontrolled infections, other autoimmune diseases, pregnancy or lactation were excluded. Diagnoses were based on clinical symptoms, serum thyroxine and TRAb, thyroid ultrasound and orbital computed tomography. PBMCs were isolated from 7.5 to 10 ml of fresh peripheral blood by Ficoll-Paque density gradient centrifugation. Total RNA was extracted with Trizol reagent, and quality was checked on an Agilent 2100 Bioanalyzer. This clonotype was counted many times. The target of this receptor is not known. No quality values exist for individual bases; no much larger clone is one base distant. The full study reports these points: Most expanded thyroid clonotypes (frequency above 0.001) were also detected in blood, suggesting blood repertoires may reflect thyroid immune responses. A model built on a 13 V-J signature distinguished ophthalmopathy from stable hyperthyroidism, reaching 85% to 90% sensitivity and about 81% specificity in cross-validation and 80%/75% in testing. During validation, the model predicted progression to ophthalmopathy a median of approximately 6 months ahead of onset, with almost 71% sensitivity and around 73% specificity. Sample size was not statistically predetermined, and blinding of investigators to group allocation was not performed.

CDR1 MNHEY and CDR2 SVGEGT were looked up in the germline V gene. Relative to germline, V is missing 0 bases and J is missing 15 bases, with 6 bases of the junction outside any gene match. The CDR3 numbers 13 residues from cysteine through phenylalanine. Only the CDR3 DNA is retained, 39 bases long and in frame from the first base. TCR beta CDR3 regions were amplified from RNA transcripts. The first round of RT-PCR for the TCR CDR3 was performed with the HTBI primer set and the Qiagen OneStep RT-PCR kit. A second multiplex PCR round built the libraries, followed by size selection and purification. The libraries were sequenced on an Illumina HiSeq2000 using paired-end 100 bp reads. In the original analysis: SOAPnuke was used to process the raw data, throwing out any read that contained adapters or uncalled bases, had a mean Phred below 15, or lacked an exact constant-primer or identifier match. High-quality paired reads were merged using COPE v1.2.5, and each unique nucleotide sequence was defined as a clonotype. MiTCR v1.1 was used to align clonotypes to the IMGT TRBV, TRBD and TRBJ reference segments. The analysis included only V-J combinations with a frequency above 0.0001, which together covered around 99% of the repertoires. A TCS score was defined as the ratio of F50 (clonal expansion) to E x V (chaos), with BLOSUM62-based TCRdist applied between CDR3 peptides within each V-J. Welch's t-statistics and random forest reduced roughly 530 V-J features to 13, which were used in a naive Bayes classifier (R e1071). Thyroid-blood repertoire similarity was quantified with the Morisita-Horn index. TCRdb's own reprocessing of the public reads used fastp at Q25 and MiXCR and kept productive beta chains. When rows share a CDR3 protein, they turn into one entry using the most common DNA and genes. TCRdb, not the original authors, processed these V and J calls. The sample data list 600,000 to 700,000 distinct CDR3 sequences, and roughly 14% of these were observed just once. The ten top clones hold around 4.5% of the sample.

Source material: blood. This TCR derives from a woman between 40 and 50 years old with Graves' ophthalmopathy. The rearranged chain carries TRBV6-2 or TRBV6-3 and TRBJ2-1; 9 of the junction bases match TRBD2. CDR3 reads: CASSYSRAGGVFF. The DNA is TGTGCCAGCAGTTACTCACGGGCGGGAGGGGTGTTCTTC.